A selection of T cell receptor beta chains follows, all from one sample in a study of cytomegalovirus exposure and HLA in healthy donors. Libraries were prepared by immunoSEQ multiplex PCR; TCRdb keeps only in-frame clonotypes and omits some of them. The sample shows roughly 260,000 clones, 85% to 90% of them seen only once. Source material: PBMCs. The source of these receptors is a woman between 18 and 29 years old in good health and CMV-seronegative. Both conserved end residues are part of each CDR3. Each record gives: clone size, D gene, J gene, V gene, CDR3 DNA, CDR3 protein. D genes are given only for firm matches. For some rows the clone size is stated as once, few or many, or as a class when expanded; others skip it.

>-|TRBD1|TRBJ2-5|TRBV5-4
TGTGCCAGCAGCTCTATACCGGGACAGGGGGTAGAGACCCAGTACTTC
CASSSIPGQGVETQYF
>-|-|TRBJ1-4|TRBV15
TGTGCCACCAGCAGAGATAGCCCAGGGCCGAGTGAAAAACTGTTTTTT
CATSRDSPGPSEKLFF
>-|-|TRBJ2-3|TRBV7-2
TGTGCCAGCAGCTTAACTAGAGCGGCAGATACGCAGTATTTT
CASSLTRAADTQYF
>-|TRBD2|TRBJ2-1|TRBV5-1
TGCGCCAGCAGCTTGGCAGGGCTAGCGGGGTGGGCCCAGCAGTTCTTC
CASSLAGLAGWAQQFF
>-|TRBD1|TRBJ2-5|TRBV27
TGTGCCAGCAGTTTATCGAGGGCAGGGGGCGCGGAGACCCAGTACTTC
CASSLSRAGGAETQYF
>once|TRBD1|TRBJ2-1|TRBV7-2
TGTGCCAGCAGCTTGGACAGGAGCTCCTACAATGAGCAGTTCTTC
CASSLDRSSYNEQFF
>once|TRBD2|TRBJ2-3|TRBV9
TGTGCCAGCAATGGCGGGGGGGCCGCAGATACGCAGTATTTT
CASNGGGAADTQYF
>-|-|TRBJ2-1|TRBV6-6
TGTGCCAGCAGTTACGTAGAAGAGCAGTTCTTC
CASSYVEEQFF
>few|-|TRBJ1-2|TRBV10-1
TGCGCCAGCAGTGAACAGGCTAACTATGGCTACACCTTC
CASSEQANYGYTF
>once|-|TRBJ2-7|TRBV28
TGTGCCAGCAGTCATCCAGATAGACTATTCTACGAGCAGTACTTC
CASSHPDRLFYEQYF
>-|TRBD2|TRBJ2-1|TRBV28
TGTGCCAGCAACATAGCGGGGTCCTACAATGAGCAGTTCTTC
CASNIAGSYNEQFF
>-|TRBD1|TRBJ2-7|TRBV4-1
TGCGCCAGCAGCCTACTACAGGGGGGCGAGCAGTACTTC
CASSLLQGGEQYF
>-|TRBD1|TRBJ1-5|TRBV7-9
TGTGCCAGCAGCATGGGACAGGGAGGTTATCAGCCCCAGCATTTT
CASSMGQGGYQPQHF
>once|TRBD1|TRBJ1-4|TRBV27
TGTGCCAGCAAACCGACAGGGCCTAATGAAAAACTGTTTTTT
CASKPTGPNEKLFF
>-|TRBD2|TRBJ2-5|TRBV28
TGTGCCAGCAGTTTTGCGGGGGGGCGGGAAGAGACCCAGTACTTC
CASSFAGGREETQYF
>-|-|TRBJ1-1|TRBV30
TGTGCCTGGAGTGTACTGCGGGTCCGGACTGAAGCTTTCTTT
CAWSVLRVRTEAFF
>-|TRBD1|TRBJ2-3|TRBV28
TGTGCCAGCAGTCTGATCCCTAGGACAGGGAACACAGATACGCAGTATTTT
CASSLIPRTGNTDTQYF
>-|-|TRBJ2-2|TRBV2
TGTGCCAGCAGTGACTTTCAGGGCACCGGGGAGCTGTTTTTT
CASSDFQGTGELFF
>-|-|TRBJ2-2|TRBV27
TGTGCCAGCAGTTTTCTTCAGTCCGGGGAGCTGTTTTTT
CASSFLQSGELFF
>-|TRBD2|TRBJ2-5|TRBV15
TGTGCCACCAGCACCCCGACTAGCGGGGTGGAAGAGACCCAGTACTTC
CATSTPTSGVEETQYF
>-|-|TRBJ2-1|TRBV18
TGTGCCAGCTCACCAAGTGTCCAGTTCGATGAGCAGTTCTTC
CASSPSVQFDEQFF
>-|TRBD1|TRBJ1-4|TRBV5-1
TGCGCCAGTGCGACAGGGGAAAGGAATGAAAAACTGTTTTTT
CASATGERNEKLFF
>-|-|TRBJ2-7|TRBV29-1
TGCAGCGTTGGGGTGGGAGCCTACGAGCAGTACTTC
CSVGVGAYEQYF
>-|TRBD2|TRBJ2-3|TRBV11-3
TGTGCCAGCAGCTTAGATTCGCTAGCGGGGGGCACAGATACGCAGTATTTT
CASSLDSLAGGTDTQYF
>-|TRBD2|TRBJ2-5|TRBV9
TGTGCCAGCAGCGTGACTAGCGGGGGCCCGTACCAAGAGACCCAGTACTTC
CASSVTSGGPYQETQYF
>-|TRBD2|TRBJ2-2|TRBV29-1
TGCAGCGTTGGGGGGGGAACCGGGGAGCTGTTTTTT
CSVGGGTGELFF